The sample holds many counts of the clone carrying this T cell receptor beta chain. Its antigen is not known. The data belong to a study of T cells in Graves' hyperthyroidism and ophthalmopathy. Study-level points and caveats: Also found in blood were most expanded thyroid clonotypes above 0.001.

This CDR3 comprises 16 residues. V lost 5 bases and J 0 bases, leaving 14 bases between the germline ends. TCR beta CDR3 regions were amplified from RNA. Carried out on the TCR CDR3, a first-round RT-PCR used the HTBI primer set. TCRdb called the multiplex PCR reads again in MiXCR, with one record for every CDR3 protein. The sample includes about 420,000 distinct CDR3 sequences, roughly an eighth of them seen just once. No ophthalmopathy progression within 18 months constituted stable Graves' hyperthyroidism. The V and J genes are TRBV12-3 or TRBV12-4 and TRBJ2-1, with D tentatively TRBD2 (6 bases). Sequenced input: blood. This sequence originates from a woman younger than 30 with Graves' hyperthyroidism. Here the CDR3 reads CASSVERASSYNEQFF. Written as DNA, the CDR3 is TGTGCCAGCAGTGTGGAGCGGGCGAGCTCCTACAATGAGCAGTTCTTC.